The clone carrying this T cell receptor (beta chain) was recorded only once. These data belong to a study of blood T cell repertoires in COVID-19. Overall study: The samples span acute and convalescent COVID-19 from the United States, Italy and Spain. PBMCs, B-cell-depleted T cells, or T cells were the source of the cDNA or gDNA that made up the material.

In terms of age and location, participants ranged from roughly 18 to 90 years and lived in under 30 US areas. Germline V gene sequence: CDR1 GTSNPN, CDR2 SVGIG (reference sequence). J lost 1 base, V lost 3 bases, and 11 bases had no gene match. The CDR3 covers 17 residues. Here immunoSEQ multiplex PCR was the method, and the copy in TCRdb shows in-frame clones only, minus some. The data show more than 300,000 clones, just over 90% seen once. The material sequenced was PBMCs or T cells enriched from blood (not recorded which). The sequence was obtained from a woman between 40 and 50 years old who had been exposed to COVID-19. This chain joins TRBV30 and TRBJ1-5; TRBD1 agrees at 8 bases. The CDR3 here is CAWRASTGTGSNQPQHF. The CDR3 coding sequence is TGTGCCTGGAGAGCCTCAACCGGGACAGGAAGCAATCAGCCCCAGCATTTT. Complete variable domain (other parts from reference TRBV30 and TRBJ1-5): SQTIHQWPATLVQPVGSPLSLECTVEGTSNPNLYWYRQAAGRGLQLLFYSVGIGQISSEVPQNLSASRPQDRQFILSSKKLLLSDSGFYLCAWRASTGTGSNQPQHFGDGTRLSIL.